The T cell receptor (beta chain) under discussion was sequenced for a study of blood T cell repertoires in COVID-19. At the level of the study: Donors in the United States, Italy and Spain gave samples during acute or convalescent COVID-19. PBMCs, B-cell-depleted T cells, or T cells were the source of the cDNA or gDNA that made up the material.

Per the original data handling: Reference gene primer amplification in the assay estimated nucleated cell counts. Data came from immunoSEQ multiplex PCR; TCRdb stores just in-frame clones and leaves some out. D and trimming come from the DNA, and the V and J calls and clone size come from that table. The sample holds approximately 260,000 clones, 75% to 90% seen once. Per germline, CDR1 LNHDA and CDR2 SQIVND (reference sequence). Trimming removed 2 bases from V and 6 bases from J; junction bases left unmatched: 0. This CDR3 contains 13 residues. A few counts support this clone. What was sequenced was peripheral blood. The chain employs TRBV19 and TRBJ2-7; 11 nucleotides match TRBD2. This TCR was recovered from a woman aged 70 to 79 with acute or convalescent COVID-19. For the CDR3, the DNA is TGTGCCAGTAGTATAACTAGCGGGGGCGAGCAGTACTTC. Translating gives CASSITSGGEQYF. The full variable domain, rest sourced from reference TRBV19 and TRBJ2-7, is DGGITQSPKYLFRKEGQNVTLSCEQNLNHDAMYWYRQDPGQGLRLIYYSQIVNDFQKGDIAEGYSVSREKKESFPLTVTSAQKNPTAFYLCASSITSGGEQYFGPGTRLTVT.